This TCR beta chain was recovered during a study of cytomegalovirus exposure and HLA in healthy donors. PCR used 60 Vbeta primers and 13 Jbeta primers. Generated by immunoSEQ multiplex PCR, the TCRdb table keeps only in-frame clones and is missing some. The sample gives some 150,000 clones, 64% of which show up once; approximately 2.9% is in the top ten. V shed 7 bases and J 0 bases; nucleotides not matched to a gene: 17. The CDR3 consists of 18 residues. Germline lookup yields CDR1 WNHNN and CDR2 SYGVQD (reference sequence). The origin of this receptor is a woman in her thirties in good health and CMV-seropositive. This chain uses TRBV10-1 with TRBJ2-7; 8 nucleotides agree with TRBD1. Sequenced: PBMCs. CDR3 protein: CASIQDKETGTGSYEQYF. Written as DNA, the CDR3 is TGCGCCAGCATTCAGGACAAAGAGACCGGGACAGGCTCCTACGAGCAGTACTTC.